The present T cell receptor beta chain was sequenced within a study of T and B cells in COVID-19 patients. Whole-study results and caveats: Patients with COVID-19 reportedly showed strongly skewed T cell receptor beta variable and joining gene usage.

BIOMED2 TRB-A/B primer pools were used in multiplex TRB PCR. MiXCR was run by TCRdb on the multiplex PCR reads, yielding one entry per CDR3 protein. The sample comprises about 5,000 distinct CDR3 sequences, around 26% of which are singletons, and over 9.5% rests with the top ten. The germline V gene has CDR1 LNHDA and CDR2 SQIVND (reference sequence). The CDR3 covers 15 residues. V lost 3 bases, J lost 3 bases, and 14 bases lay in between. Each TRB amplification used about 220-500 ng of genomic DNA from blood. Only one count was recorded for this clonotype. The target antigen is unknown. A much larger clone lies a single base off, so this may be a read error.

The sequenced sample consisted of blood. The gene calls are TRBV19 and TRBJ1-1, with unresolved D. The origin of this receptor is a human donor with active COVID-19. The CDR3: CASSIVRGLYTEAFF. In DNA form, the CDR3 reads TGTGCCAGTAGTATTGTTCGGGGATTGTACACTGAAGCTTTCTTT.